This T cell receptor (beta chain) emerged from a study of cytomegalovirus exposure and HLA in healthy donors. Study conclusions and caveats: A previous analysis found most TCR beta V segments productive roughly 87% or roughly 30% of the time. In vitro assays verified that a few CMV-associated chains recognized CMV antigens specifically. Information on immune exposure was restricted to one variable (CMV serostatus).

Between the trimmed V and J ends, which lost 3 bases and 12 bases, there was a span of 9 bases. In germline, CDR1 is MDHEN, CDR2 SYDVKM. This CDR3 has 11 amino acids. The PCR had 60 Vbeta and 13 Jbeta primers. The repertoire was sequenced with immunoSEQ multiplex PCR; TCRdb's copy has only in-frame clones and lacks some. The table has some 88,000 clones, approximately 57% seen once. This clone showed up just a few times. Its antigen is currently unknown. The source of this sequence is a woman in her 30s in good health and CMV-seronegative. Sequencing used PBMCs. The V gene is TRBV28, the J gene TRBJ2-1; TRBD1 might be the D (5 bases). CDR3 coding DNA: TGTGCCAGCAGTTTTGAAGGGGTGCAGTTCTTC. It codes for CASSFEGVQFF.